The 3 T cell receptor beta chains below all came from one sample that was sequenced in a study of vaccination and CD4 T cells after COVID-19. Their target antigens are unknown. Sequence data for DNA of cultured CD4+ T cells were generated by the Oncomine TCR Beta short-read assay. Cultures of CD4+ T cells served as the source for extracting genomic DNA. TCRdb reprocessed the PCR reads via MiXCR and lists one record per CDR3 protein. The table includes roughly 7,800 distinct CDR3 sequences, 38% detected once. Treatment reported: roughly 10-day PBMC culture with coronavirus spike peptide pools or control peptides (ViraFEST assay). According to the study, CD4+ T cells from the unexposed donor were gathered ahead of the COVID-19 pandemic (2011-2018). The sequencing sample was made of CD4+ T cells from blood, cultured in vitro. These receptors were obtained from a human donor in good health.

This chain connects TRBV6-1 to TRBJ2-3, with D unclear. Trimming stripped 4 bases from V and 13 bases from J, with 3 bases between. This CDR3 contains 8 residues. Germline V lookup: CDR1 MNHNS, CDR2 SASEGT. CDR3 nucleotides: TGTGCCAGCAGTGCGGAGTATTTT. Translation: CASSAEYF.

This clonotype was found once. CDR3 sequence reads: CSTNLWAGEAATGELFF. In nucleotides, the CDR3 is TGCAGTACAAATCTCTGGGCGGGAGAGGCGGCCACCGGGGAGCTGTTTTTT. V gene TRBV20-1 combines with J gene TRBJ2-2, with 7 bases that match TRBD2. Germline V gives CDR1 DFQATT, CDR2 SNEGSKA (reference sequence). The CDR3 spans 17 residues. J lost 4 bases, V lost 8 bases, and 19 bases had no gene match.

The rearrangement uses TRBV6-5 and TRBJ1-1, with D uncertain. The CDR3 contains 13 residues. V lost 4 bases, J lost 8 bases, and 14 bases lay in between. Germline CDR1 is MNHEY and CDR2 is SVGAGI. For the CDR3, the DNA is TGTGCCAGCAGTTTAATTGAGGGCCTCGAAGCTTTCTTT. Encoded protein: CASSLIEGLEAFF.